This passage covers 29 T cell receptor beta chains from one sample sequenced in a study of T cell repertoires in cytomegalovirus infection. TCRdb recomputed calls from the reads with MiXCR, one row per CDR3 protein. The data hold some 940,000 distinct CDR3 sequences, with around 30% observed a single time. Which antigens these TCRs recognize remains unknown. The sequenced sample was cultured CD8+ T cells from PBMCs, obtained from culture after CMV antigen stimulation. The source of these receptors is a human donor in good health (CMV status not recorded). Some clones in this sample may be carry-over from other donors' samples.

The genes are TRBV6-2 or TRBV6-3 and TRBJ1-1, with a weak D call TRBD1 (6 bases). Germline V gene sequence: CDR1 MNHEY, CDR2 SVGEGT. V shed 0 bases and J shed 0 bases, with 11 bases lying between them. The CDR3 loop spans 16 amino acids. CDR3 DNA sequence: TGTGCCAGCAGTTACTCGATCCACAGGGTGAACACTGAAGCTTTCTTT. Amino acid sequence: CASSYSIHRVNTEAFF.

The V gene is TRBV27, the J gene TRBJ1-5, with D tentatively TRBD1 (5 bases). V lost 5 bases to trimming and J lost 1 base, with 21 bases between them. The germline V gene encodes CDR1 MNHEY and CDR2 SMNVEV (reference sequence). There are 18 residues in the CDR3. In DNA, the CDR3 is TGTGCCAGCAGTATCTCCGGGACCCCCATCGAGAGCAATCAGCCCCAGCATTTT. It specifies CASSISGTPIESNQPQHF.

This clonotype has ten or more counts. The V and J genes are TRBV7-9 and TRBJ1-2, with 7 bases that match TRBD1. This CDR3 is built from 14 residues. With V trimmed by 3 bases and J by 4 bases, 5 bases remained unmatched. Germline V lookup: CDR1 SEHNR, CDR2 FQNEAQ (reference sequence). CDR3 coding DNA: TGTGCCAGCAGCTTGGGACAGTTTCGCTATGGCTACACCTTC. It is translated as CASSLGQFRYGYTF.

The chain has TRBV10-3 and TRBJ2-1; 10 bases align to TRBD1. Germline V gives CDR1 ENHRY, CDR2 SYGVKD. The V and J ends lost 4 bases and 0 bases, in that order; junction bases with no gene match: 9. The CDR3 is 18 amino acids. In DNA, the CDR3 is TGTGCCATCAGTGTATTAGTGGACAGGGGGAGCTCCTACAATGAGCAGTTCTTC. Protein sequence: CAISVLVDRGSSYNEQFF.

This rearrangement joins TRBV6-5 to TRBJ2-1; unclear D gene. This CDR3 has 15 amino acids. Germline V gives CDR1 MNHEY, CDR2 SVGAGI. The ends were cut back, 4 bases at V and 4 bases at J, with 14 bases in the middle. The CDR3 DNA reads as TGTGCCAGCAGTTTGACCAAGAATCTTTACAATGAGCAGTTCTTC. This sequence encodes CASSLTKNLYNEQFF.

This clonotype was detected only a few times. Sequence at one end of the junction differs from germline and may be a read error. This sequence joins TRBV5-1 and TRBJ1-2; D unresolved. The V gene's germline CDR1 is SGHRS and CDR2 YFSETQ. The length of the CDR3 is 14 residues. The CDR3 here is CASSLDWYNDGYTF. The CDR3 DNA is TGCGCCAGCAGCTTGGATTGGTATAACGATGGCTACACCTTC.

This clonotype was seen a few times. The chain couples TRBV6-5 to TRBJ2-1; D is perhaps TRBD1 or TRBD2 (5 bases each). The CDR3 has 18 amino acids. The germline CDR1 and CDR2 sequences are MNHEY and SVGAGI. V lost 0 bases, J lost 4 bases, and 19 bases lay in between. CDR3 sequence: CASSYSRGAPFLYNEQFF. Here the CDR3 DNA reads TGTGCCAGCAGTTACTCCCGGGGCGCTCCTTTCTTATACAATGAGCAGTTCTTC.

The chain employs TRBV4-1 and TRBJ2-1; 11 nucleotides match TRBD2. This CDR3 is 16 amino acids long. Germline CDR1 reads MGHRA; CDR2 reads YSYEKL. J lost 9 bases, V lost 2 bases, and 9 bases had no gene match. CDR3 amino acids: CASSQPSGGPDSEQFF. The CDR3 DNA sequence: TGCGCCAGCAGCCAACCTAGCGGGGGGCCGGACAGTGAGCAGTTCTTC.

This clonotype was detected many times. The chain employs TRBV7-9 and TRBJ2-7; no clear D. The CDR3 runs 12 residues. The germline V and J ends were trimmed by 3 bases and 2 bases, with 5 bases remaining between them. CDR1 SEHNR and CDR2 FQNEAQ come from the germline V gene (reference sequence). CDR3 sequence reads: CASSFGTYEQYF. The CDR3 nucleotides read TGTGCCAGCAGCTTTGGGACCTACGAGCAGTACTTC.

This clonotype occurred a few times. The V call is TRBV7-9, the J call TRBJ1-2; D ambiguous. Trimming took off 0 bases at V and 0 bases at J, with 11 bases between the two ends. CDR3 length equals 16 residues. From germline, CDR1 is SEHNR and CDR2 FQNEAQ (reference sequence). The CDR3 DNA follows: TGTGCCAGCAGCTTAGCATACCTAACGACTAACTATGGCTACACCTTC. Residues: CASSLAYLTTNYGYTF.

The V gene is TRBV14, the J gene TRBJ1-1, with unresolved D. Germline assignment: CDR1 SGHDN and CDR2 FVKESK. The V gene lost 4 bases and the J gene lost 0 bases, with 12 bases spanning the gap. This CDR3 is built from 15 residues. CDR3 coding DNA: TGTGCCAGCAGCCCCAAGGTGGGCATGAACACTGAAGCTTTCTTT. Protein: CASSPKVGMNTEAFF.

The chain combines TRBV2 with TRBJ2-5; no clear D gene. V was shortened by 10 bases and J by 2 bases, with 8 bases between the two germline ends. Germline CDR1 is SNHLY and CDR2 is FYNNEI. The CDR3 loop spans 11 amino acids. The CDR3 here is CAIRKQETQYF. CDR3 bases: TGTGCCATACGGAAGCAAGAGACCCAGTACTTC.

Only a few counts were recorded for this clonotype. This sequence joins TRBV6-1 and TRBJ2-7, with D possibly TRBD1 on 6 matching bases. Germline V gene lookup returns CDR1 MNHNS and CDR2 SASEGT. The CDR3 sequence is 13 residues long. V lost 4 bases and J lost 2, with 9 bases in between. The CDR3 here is CASSGGQTYEQYV. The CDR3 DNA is TGTGCCAGCAGTGGGGGGCAGACCTACGAGCAGTACGTC.

The chain's CDR3 is CASSYYQGGNTGELFF. CDR3 bases: TGTGCCAGCAGTTACTATCAGGGGGGGAACACCGGGGAGCTGTTTTTT. The chain couples TRBV6-8 to TRBJ2-2; possible D gene TRBD1, 7 bases. Trimming removed 1 base from V and 1 base from J, with 10 bases in between. The CDR3 consists of 16 residues. Germline lookup yields CDR1 MNHGY and CDR2 SAAAGT.

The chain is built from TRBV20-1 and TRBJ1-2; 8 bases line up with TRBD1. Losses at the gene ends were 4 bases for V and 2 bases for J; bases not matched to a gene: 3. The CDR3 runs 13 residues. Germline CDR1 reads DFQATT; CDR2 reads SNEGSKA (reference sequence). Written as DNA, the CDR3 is TGCAGTGCTACAGGGGGCGGGAACTATGGCTACACCTTC. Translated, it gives CSATGGGNYGYTF.

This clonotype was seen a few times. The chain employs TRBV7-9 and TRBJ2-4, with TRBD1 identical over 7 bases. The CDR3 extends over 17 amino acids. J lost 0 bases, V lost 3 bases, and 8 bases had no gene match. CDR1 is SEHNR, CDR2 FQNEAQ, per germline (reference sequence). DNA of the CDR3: TGTGCCAGCAGCTTGACAGGGCCCGGGCTAGCCAAAAACATTCAGTACTTC. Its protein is CASSLTGPGLAKNIQYF.

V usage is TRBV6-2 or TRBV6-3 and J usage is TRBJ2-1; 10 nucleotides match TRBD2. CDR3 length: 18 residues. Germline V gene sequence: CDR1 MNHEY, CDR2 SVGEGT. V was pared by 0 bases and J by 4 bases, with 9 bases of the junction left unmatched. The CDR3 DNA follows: TGTGCCAGCAGTTACTCGATGGAAACTAGCGGGGCTTACAATGAGCAGTTCTTC. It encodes CASSYSMETSGAYNEQFF.

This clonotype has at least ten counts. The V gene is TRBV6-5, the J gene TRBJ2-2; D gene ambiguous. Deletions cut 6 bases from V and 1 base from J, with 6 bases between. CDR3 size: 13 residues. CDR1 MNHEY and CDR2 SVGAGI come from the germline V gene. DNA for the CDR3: TGTGCCAGCAGAGGACGGAACACCGGGGAGCTGTTTTTT. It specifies CASRGRNTGELFF.

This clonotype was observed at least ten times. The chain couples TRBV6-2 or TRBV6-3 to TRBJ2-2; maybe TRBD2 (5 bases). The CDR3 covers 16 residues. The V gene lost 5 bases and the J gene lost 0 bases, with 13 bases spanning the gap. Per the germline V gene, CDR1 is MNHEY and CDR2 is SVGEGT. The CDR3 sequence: CASSNEGGTNTGELFF. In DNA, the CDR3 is TGTGCCAGCAGTAACGAGGGCGGAACGAACACCGGGGAGCTGTTTTTT.

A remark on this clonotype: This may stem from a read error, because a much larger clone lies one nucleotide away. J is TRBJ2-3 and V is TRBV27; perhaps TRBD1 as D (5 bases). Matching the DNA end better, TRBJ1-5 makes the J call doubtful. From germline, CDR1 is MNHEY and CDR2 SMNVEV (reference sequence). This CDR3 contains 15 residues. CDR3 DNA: TGTGCCAGCAGTTCCTTGGGGGGTTCCACAGATACGCAGCATTTT. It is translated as CASSSLGGSTDTQHF.

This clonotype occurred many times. As DNA, the CDR3 is TGTGCCAGCAGCCGGGACTACCAAGAGACCCAGTACTTC. Encoded protein: CASSRDYQETQYF. The genes are TRBV7-2 and TRBJ2-5, with D possibly being TRBD2 (6 bases). The CDR3 is 13 amino acids. V lost 5 bases and J lost 0, with 7 bases in between. Germline-derived CDR1 and CDR2 are SGHTA and FQGNSA.

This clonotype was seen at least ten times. In nucleotides, the CDR3 is TGTGCCAGCAGCTTCGACAGGAGTGTCAATCAGCCCCAGCATTTT. The encoded protein is CASSFDRSVNQPQHF. This chain joins TRBV7-2 and TRBJ1-5; D is possibly TRBD1 (6 bases). The CDR3 totals 15 residues. V was pared by 3 bases and J by 3 bases, with 12 bases between. The germline gives CDR1 SGHTA, CDR2 FQGNSA.

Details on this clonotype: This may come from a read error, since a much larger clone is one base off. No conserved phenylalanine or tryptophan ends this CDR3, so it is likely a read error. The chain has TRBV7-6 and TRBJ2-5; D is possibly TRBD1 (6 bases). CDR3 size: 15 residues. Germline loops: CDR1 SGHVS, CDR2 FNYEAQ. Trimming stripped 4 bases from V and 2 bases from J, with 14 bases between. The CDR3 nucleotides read TGTGCCAGCAGCTCCCCTCTAGACAGGCAAGAGACCCAGTACTCC. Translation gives CASSSPLDRQETQYS.

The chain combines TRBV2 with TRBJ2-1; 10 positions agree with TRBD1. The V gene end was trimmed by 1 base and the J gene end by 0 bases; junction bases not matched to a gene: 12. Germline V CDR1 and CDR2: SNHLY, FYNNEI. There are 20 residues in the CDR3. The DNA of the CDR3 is TGTGCCAGCAGTGAAGGGGGGACAGGGGTTATTGATGTCTCCTACAATGAGCAGTTCTTC. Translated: CASSEGGTGVIDVSYNEQFF.

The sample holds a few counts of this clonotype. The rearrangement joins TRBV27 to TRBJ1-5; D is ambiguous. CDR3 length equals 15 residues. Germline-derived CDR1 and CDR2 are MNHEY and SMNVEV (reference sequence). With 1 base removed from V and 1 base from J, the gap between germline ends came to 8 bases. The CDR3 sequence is CASSLLPRSNQPQHF. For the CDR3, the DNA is TGTGCCAGCAGTTTATTGCCAAGGAGCAATCAGCCCCAGCATTTT.

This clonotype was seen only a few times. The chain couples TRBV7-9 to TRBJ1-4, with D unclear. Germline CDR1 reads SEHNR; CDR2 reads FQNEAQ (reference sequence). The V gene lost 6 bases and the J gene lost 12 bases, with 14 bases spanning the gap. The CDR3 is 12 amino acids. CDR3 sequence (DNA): TGTGCCAGCAGTTCAAGTGGGGAGGAACTGTTTTTT. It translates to CASSSSGEELFF.

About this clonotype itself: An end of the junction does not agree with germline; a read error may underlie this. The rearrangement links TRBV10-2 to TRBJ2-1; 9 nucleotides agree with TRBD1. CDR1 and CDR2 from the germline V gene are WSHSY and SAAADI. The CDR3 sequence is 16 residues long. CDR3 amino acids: CTSSLGSQGAGNEQFF. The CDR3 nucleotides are TGCACCAGCAGCCTAGGTTCACAGGGGGCCGGCAATGAGCAGTTCTTC.

This CDR3 reads CASSLYLDSNTGELFF. Written as DNA, the CDR3 is TGTGCCAGCAGTTTATATTTGGATTCGAACACCGGGGAGCTGTTTTTT. V gene TRBV28 combines with J gene TRBJ2-2; D unresolved. Trimming stripped 1 base from V and 0 bases from J, with 9 bases between. Germline V gene data show CDR1 as MDHEN and CDR2 as SYDVKM. The CDR3 runs 16 residues. Complete variable domain (other parts from reference TRBV28 and TRBJ2-2): DVKVTQSSRYLVKRTGEKVFLECVQDMDHENMFWYRQDPGLGLRLIYFSYDVKMKEKGDIPEGYSVSREKKERFSLILESASTNQTSMYLCASSLYLDSNTGELFFGEGSRLTVL.

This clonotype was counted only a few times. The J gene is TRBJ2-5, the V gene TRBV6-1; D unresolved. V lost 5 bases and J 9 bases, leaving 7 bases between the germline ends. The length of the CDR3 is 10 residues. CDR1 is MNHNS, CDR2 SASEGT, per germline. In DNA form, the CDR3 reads TGTGCCAGCAGTCATACCCCCCAGTACTTC. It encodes CASSHTPQYF.